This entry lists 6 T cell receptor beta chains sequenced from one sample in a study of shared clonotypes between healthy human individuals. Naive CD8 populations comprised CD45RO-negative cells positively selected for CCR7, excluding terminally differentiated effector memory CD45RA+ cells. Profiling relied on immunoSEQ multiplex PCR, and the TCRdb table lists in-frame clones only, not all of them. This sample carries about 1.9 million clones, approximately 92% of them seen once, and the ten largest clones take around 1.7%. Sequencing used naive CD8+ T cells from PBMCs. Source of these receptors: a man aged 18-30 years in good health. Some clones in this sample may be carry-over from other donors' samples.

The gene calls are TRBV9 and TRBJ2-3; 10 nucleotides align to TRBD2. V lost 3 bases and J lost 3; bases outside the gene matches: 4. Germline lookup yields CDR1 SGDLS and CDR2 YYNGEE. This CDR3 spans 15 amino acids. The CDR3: CASSAAGLATDTQYF. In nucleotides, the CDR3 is TGTGCCAGCAGCGCGGCGGGACTAGCGACAGATACGCAGTATTTT. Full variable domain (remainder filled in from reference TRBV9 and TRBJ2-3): DSGVTQTPKHLITATGQRVTLRCSPRSGDLSVYWYQQSLDQGLQFLIQYYNGEERAKGNILERFSAQQFPDLHSELNLSSLELGDSALYFCASSAAGLATDTQYFGPGTRLTVL.

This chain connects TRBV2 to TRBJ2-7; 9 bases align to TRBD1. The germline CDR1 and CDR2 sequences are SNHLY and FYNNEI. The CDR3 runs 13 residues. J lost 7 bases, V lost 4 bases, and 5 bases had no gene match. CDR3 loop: CASSADRGGEQYF. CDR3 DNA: TGTGCCAGCAGTGCTGACAGGGGGGGAGAGCAGTACTTC.

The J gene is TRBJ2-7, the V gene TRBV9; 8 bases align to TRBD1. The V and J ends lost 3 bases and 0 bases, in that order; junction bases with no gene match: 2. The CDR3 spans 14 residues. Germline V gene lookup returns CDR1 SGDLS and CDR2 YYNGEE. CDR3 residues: CASSEQGDSYEQYF. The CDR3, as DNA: TGTGCCAGCAGCGAACAGGGGGACTCCTACGAGCAGTACTTC.

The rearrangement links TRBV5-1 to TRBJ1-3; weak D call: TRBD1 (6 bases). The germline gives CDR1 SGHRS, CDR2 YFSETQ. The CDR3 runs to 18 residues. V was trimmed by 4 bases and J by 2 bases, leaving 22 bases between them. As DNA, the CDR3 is TGCGCCAGCAGCGGTCCTCTGGACAGCCAAATGGCTGGAAACACCATATATTTT. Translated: CASSGPLDSQMAGNTIYF.

CDR3 in amino acids: CASSHRQFANTGELFF. Written as DNA, the CDR3 is TGTGCCAGCAGTCATAGACAGTTCGCGAACACCGGGGAGCTGTTTTTT. The chain carries TRBV28 and TRBJ2-2, with D perhaps matching TRBD1 (5 bases). With 5 bases removed from V and 0 bases from J, the gap between germline ends came to 13 bases. Germline CDR1 is MDHEN and CDR2 is SYDVKM. This CDR3 contains 16 residues.

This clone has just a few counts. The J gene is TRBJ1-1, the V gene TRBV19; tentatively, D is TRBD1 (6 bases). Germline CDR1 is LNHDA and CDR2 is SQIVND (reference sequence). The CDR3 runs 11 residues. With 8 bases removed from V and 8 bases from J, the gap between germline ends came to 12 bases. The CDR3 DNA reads TGTGCCAGTGCAACAGGGATAGAAGCTTTCTTT. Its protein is CASATGIEAFF.